These 13 T cell receptor beta chains came from one sample sequenced in a study of shared clonotypes between healthy human individuals (dated by TCRdb to 2018 to 2021). Library prep was done by the immunoSEQ multiplex PCR assay. TCRdb stores this immuneACCESS table with in-frame sequences only. Part of the clones is absent; in the studies checked, under half of the shortfall reflects unresolved V genes, and no reason is known for the rest. In all, the sample holds some 630,000 clones, and 60% to 80% of those were seen once. The biggest ten clones account for less than 2% of the sample. The sequenced sample was memory CD4+ T cells sorted from blood. Per the publication, the cell subset or site label means: CD45RA-negative fraction. The receptors were sampled from a woman aged 30 to 39 in good health.

The chain has TRBV18 and TRBJ2-7, with D tentatively TRBD1 or TRBD2 (5 bases each). CDR3 length: 13 residues. CDR1 and CDR2 (germline): KGHSH, LQKENI. V was pared by 3 bases and J by 6 bases, with 12 bases between. CDR3 in DNA: TGTGCCAGCTCACCGACGGTTGGGACCGAGCAGTACTTC. Translated, it gives CASSPTVGTEQYF.

This clone turned up a few times. The chain couples TRBV27 to TRBJ2-5; 7 bases are a match to TRBD2. Germline trimming cut 5 bases from V and 2 bases from J; bases unmatched to any gene: 11. The CDR3 runs 16 residues. Germline V gives CDR1 MNHEY, CDR2 SMNVEV (reference sequence). CDR3 coding DNA: TGTGCCAGCAGTCCCGCCGGGGGGAGAGGTCAAGAGACCCAGTACTTC. Amino acids: CASSPAGGRGQETQYF.

This chain links TRBV5-6 with TRBJ2-2; maybe TRBD2 (5 bases). CDR3 size: 18 residues. V gave up 4 bases and J gave up 5 bases, with 24 bases separating them. The germline V gene encodes CDR1 SGHDT and CDR2 YYEEEE. The CDR3 loop reads CASSLAWVAKTRTGELFF. CDR3 nucleotides: TGTGCCAGCAGCCTGGCATGGGTAGCGAAAACGCGAACCGGGGAGCTGTTTTTT.

This clone was counted between two and nine times. The chain uses TRBV7-9 and TRBJ1-5, with 7 bases lining up with TRBD1. CDR1 and CDR2 from the germline V gene are SEHNR and FQNEAQ (reference sequence). The CDR3 is 17 residues long. The V gene end was trimmed by 1 base and the J gene end by 4 bases; junction bases not matched to a gene: 10. The CDR3 region is CASSLVLAGQWNQPQHF. CDR3 DNA: TGTGCCAGCAGCTTAGTCCTCGCGGGACAGTGGAATCAGCCCCAGCATTTT.

This clone appeared a few times. The CDR3 loop reads CASSLPKSTGVGYEQYF. The CDR3 DNA is TGTGCCAGCAGCTTGCCTAAATCGACAGGGGTAGGCTACGAGCAGTACTTC. The chain has TRBV5-4 and TRBJ2-7; TRBD1 agrees at 8 bases. Germline V lookup: CDR1 SGHNT, CDR2 YYREEE (reference sequence). V was pared by 1 base and J by 3 bases, with 12 bases of the junction left unmatched. The length of the CDR3 is 17 residues.

This clone was picked up a small number of times. This sequence joins TRBV28 and TRBJ2-1; 7 nucleotides agree with TRBD2. The germline V gene encodes CDR1 MDHEN and CDR2 SYDVKM. CDR3 size: 16 residues. V gave up 7 bases and J gave up 4 bases; unmatched junction bases: 13. CDR3 sequence reads: CASTPGGASGYNEQFF. The CDR3 coding sequence is TGTGCCAGCACCCCCGGCGGGGCTAGCGGTTACAATGAGCAGTTCTTC.

V usage is TRBV18 and J usage is TRBJ2-7; tentative D call: TRBD2 (6 bases). This CDR3 has 13 residues. CDR1 is KGHSH and CDR2 is LQKENI in the germline V gene. Trimming pared 6 bases from V and 0 bases from J, leaving 9 bases between. CDR3 amino acids: CASSPDYSYEQYF. As DNA, the CDR3 is TGTGCCAGCTCGCCGGACTACTCCTACGAGCAGTACTTC.

This clone has more than one count but fewer than ten. Other DNA sequences of this sample code for an identical CDR3. This chain connects TRBV7-9 to TRBJ1-1; D gene unclear. The CDR3 is 13 amino acids. Trimming removed 5 bases at V and 3 bases at J, with 10 bases between. The germline V gene has CDR1 SEHNR and CDR2 FQNEAQ (reference sequence). In nucleotides, the CDR3 is TGTGCCAGCAGCCTCAACATGGACACTGAAGCTTTCTTT. This sequence encodes CASSLNMDTEAFF.

The genes are TRBV5-1 and TRBJ1-2, with D tentatively TRBD1 (5 bases). CDR3 length: 16 residues. V was shortened by 3 bases and J by 9 bases, with 24 bases between the two germline ends. Germline V gene data show CDR1 as SGHRS and CDR2 as YFSETQ. CDR3 amino acids: CASSSMGPFYPNSYTF. The CDR3 bases are TGCGCCAGCAGCTCGATGGGACCTTTCTATCCAAACAGCTACACCTTC.

This rearrangement joins TRBV19 to TRBJ2-2; 16 bases align to TRBD2. CDR3 length equals 17 residues. V lost 7 bases to trimming and J lost 4 bases; unmatched junction nucleotides: 6. Germline values: CDR1 LNHDA, CDR2 SQIVND (reference sequence). The CDR3 is CASTGGTSGRVTGELFF. In DNA, the CDR3 is TGTGCCAGTACCGGGGGGACTAGCGGGAGGGTCACCGGGGAGCTGTTTTTT.

This chain connects TRBV6-5 to TRBJ2-7, with TRBD2 identical over 8 bases. Germline V lookup: CDR1 MNHEY, CDR2 SVGAGI. This CDR3 is 14 amino acids long. The V segment lost 2 bases and the J segment 2 bases; nucleotides outside the gene matches: 2. The DNA of the CDR3 is TGTGCCAGCAGTTACCGGGAGGGTCCCTACGAGCAGTACTTC. Translated: CASSYREGPYEQYF.

V usage is TRBV5-6 and J usage is TRBJ1-2; TRBD1 matches at 7 bases. The CDR3 is 17 residues long. Germline V gene sequence: CDR1 SGHDT, CDR2 YYEEEE. The V and J ends lost 4 bases and 2 bases, in that order; junction bases with no gene match: 14. For the CDR3, the DNA is TGTGCCAGCAGCAAACTTAGACAGGGTAATACCAACTATGGCTACACCTTC. This gives the protein CASSKLRQGNTNYGYTF.

This chain uses TRBV11-2 with TRBJ2-2; tentatively, D is TRBD2 (5 bases). V was trimmed by 1 base and J by 8 bases, leaving 8 bases between them. This CDR3 is built from 13 residues. Germline CDR1 and CDR2: SGHAT and FQNNGV. The CDR3 bases are TGTGCCAGCAGCTTAGTACGGGAAGGGGAGCTGTTTTTT. This gives the protein CASSLVREGELFF.